Below, one T cell receptor (beta chain) is given with its context. The record originates from a study of blood T cell repertoires in COVID-19. In the original workflow: Reference gene primer amplification gave estimated nucleated cell counts. Sequenced by immunoSEQ multiplex PCR; TCRdb stores in-frame clones only, minus some. The V and J calls and the clone size are those of that table, but D and trimming were determined from the DNA. The sample has about 150,000 clones, around 80% seen once. The material sequenced was peripheral blood. This receptor was taken from a man in his 60s with acute or convalescent COVID-19.

In DNA, the CDR3 is TGTGCCAGCTCACCATCTAGCGGGGGTTACAATGAGCAGTTCTTC. Protein sequence: CASSPSSGGYNEQFF. The V call is TRBV18, the J call TRBJ2-1, with TRBD2 matching over 10 bases. Germline CDR1 is KGHSH and CDR2 is LQKENI. Trimming removed 2 bases from V and 4 bases from J; junction bases left unmatched: 2. CDR3 length: 15 amino acids.